The next 4 T cell receptor beta chains were all read from a single sample in a study of long-term antiretroviral therapy in people with HIV (dated by TCRdb to between 2021 and 2023). The immunoSEQ hsTCRB v3.0 assay was used at survey level resolution to sequence the TRB variable region. TCRdb provides this immuneACCESS table in a form limited to in-frame rearrangements. Some clones are lacking; in checked studies, under half of them reflect an unresolved V gene, and why the rest are absent is not known. In all, the sample holds about 25,000 clones, and 65% to 90% of those were seen once. The top ten clonotypes cover approximately 15% of the sample. The material was unsorted PBMCs, obtained 1.2 years after starting antiretroviral therapy. The receptors were sampled from a man in his fifties or sixties with HIV.

This chain uses TRBV27 with TRBJ2-4; 8 positions agree with TRBD1. Germline CDR1 is MNHEY and CDR2 is SMNVEV (reference sequence). The J segment lost 0 bases and the V segment lost 3 bases, leaving 4 bases of the junction unmatched. The CDR3 is made up of 16 amino acids. The CDR3 reads CASSFQGASAKNIQYF. The CDR3, as DNA: TGTGCCAGCAGTTTCCAGGGGGCTTCAGCCAAAAACATTCAGTACTTC.

This clone was counted a single time. The chain combines TRBV19 with TRBJ2-1; 9 bases match TRBD2. Germline V gives CDR1 LNHDA, CDR2 SQIVND (reference sequence). CDR3 length equals 18 residues. V shed 1 base, J shed 3 bases, and the junction held 10 bases outside the gene matches. The chain's CDR3 is CASSIVGVAGDFYNEQFF. The CDR3 DNA follows: TGTGCCAGTAGTATAGTCGGGGTAGCGGGGGATTTCTACAATGAGCAGTTCTTC.

The CDR3 sequence is CASSQDQIGDFYGYTF. The CDR3 DNA sequence: TGTGCCAGCAGCCAAGACCAAATTGGGGATTTCTATGGCTACACCTTC. The V gene is TRBV14, the J gene TRBJ1-2; D gene ambiguous. CDR1 and CDR2 (germline): SGHDN, FVKESK. Between the trimmed V and J ends, which lost 0 bases and 4 bases, there was a span of 15 bases. This CDR3 has 16 residues.

The V gene is TRBV30, the J gene TRBJ2-3, with a tentative D call TRBD2 (6 bases). Trimming stripped 0 bases from V and 2 bases from J, with 9 bases between. The CDR3 has 14 amino acids. Germline CDR1 reads GTSNPN; CDR2 reads SVGIG (reference sequence). CDR3 sequence reads: CAWSVGTVTDTQYF. For the CDR3, the DNA is TGTGCCTGGAGTGTCGGGACTGTCACAGATACGCAGTATTTT.